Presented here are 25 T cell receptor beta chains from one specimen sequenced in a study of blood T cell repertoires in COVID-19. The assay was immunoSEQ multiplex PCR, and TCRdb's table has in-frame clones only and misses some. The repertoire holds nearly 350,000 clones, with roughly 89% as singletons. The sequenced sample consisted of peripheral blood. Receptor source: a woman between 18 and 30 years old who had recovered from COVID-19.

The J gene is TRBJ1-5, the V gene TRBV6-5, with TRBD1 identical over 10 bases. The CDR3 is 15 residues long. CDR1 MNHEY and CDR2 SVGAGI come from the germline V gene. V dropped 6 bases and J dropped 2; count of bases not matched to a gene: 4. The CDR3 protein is CASRRDRGGNQPQHF. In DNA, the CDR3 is TGTGCCAGCAGGCGGGACAGGGGCGGCAATCAGCCCCAGCATTTT.

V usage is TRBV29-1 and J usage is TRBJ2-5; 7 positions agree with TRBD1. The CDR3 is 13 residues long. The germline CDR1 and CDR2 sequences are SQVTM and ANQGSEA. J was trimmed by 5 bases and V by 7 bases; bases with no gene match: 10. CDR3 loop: CSAERGPGETQYF. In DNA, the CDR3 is TGCAGCGCCGAAAGGGGGCCGGGGGAGACCCAGTACTTC.

The chain's CDR3 is CASSRRGIRLSNQPQHF. In DNA form, the CDR3 reads TGCGCCAGCAGCCGCCGAGGGATCAGATTAAGCAATCAGCCCCAGCATTTT. The chain uses TRBV4-1 and TRBJ1-5; D remains ambiguous. The germline V gene encodes CDR1 MGHRA and CDR2 YSYEKL. V lost 4 bases and J lost 1, with 17 bases in between. The CDR3 length is 17 residues.

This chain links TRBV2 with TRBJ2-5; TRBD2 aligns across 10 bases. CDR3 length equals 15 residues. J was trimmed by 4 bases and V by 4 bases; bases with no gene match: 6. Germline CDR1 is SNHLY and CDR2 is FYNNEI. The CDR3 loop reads CASSVGTSERETQYF. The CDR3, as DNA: TGTGCCAGCAGTGTCGGGACTAGCGAACGAGAGACCCAGTACTTC.

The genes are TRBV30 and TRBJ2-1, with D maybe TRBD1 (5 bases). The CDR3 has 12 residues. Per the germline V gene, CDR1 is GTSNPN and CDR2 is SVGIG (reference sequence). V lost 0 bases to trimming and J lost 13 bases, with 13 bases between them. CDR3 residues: CAWSVASRAQFF. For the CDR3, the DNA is TGTGCCTGGAGTGTAGCATCCAGGGCACAGTTCTTC.

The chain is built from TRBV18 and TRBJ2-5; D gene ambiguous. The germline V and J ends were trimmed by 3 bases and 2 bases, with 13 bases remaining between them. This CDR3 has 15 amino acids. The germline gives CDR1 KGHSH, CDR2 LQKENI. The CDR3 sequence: CASSPTINDQETQYF. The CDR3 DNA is TGTGCCAGCTCACCGACAATAAATGATCAAGAGACCCAGTACTTC.

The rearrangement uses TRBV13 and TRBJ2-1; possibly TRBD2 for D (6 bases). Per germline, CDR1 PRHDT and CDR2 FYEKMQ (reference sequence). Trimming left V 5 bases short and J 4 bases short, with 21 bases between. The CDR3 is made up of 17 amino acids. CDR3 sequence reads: CASSERGVLARYNEQFF. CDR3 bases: TGTGCCAGCAGCGAAAGGGGTGTTCTAGCGCGTTACAATGAGCAGTTCTTC. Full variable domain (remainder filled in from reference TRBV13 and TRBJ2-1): AAGVIQSPRHLIKEKRETATLKCYPIPRHDTVYWYQQGPGQDPQFLISFYEKMQSDKGSIPDRFSAQQFSDYHSELNMSSLELGDSALYFCASSERGVLARYNEQFFGPGTRLTVL.

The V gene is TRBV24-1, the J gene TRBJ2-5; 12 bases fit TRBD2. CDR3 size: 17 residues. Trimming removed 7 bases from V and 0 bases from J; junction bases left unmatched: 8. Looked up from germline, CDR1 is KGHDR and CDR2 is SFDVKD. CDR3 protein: CATREYRLAGDQETQYF. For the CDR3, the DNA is TGTGCCACCAGGGAATACCGACTAGCGGGGGACCAAGAGACCCAGTACTTC.

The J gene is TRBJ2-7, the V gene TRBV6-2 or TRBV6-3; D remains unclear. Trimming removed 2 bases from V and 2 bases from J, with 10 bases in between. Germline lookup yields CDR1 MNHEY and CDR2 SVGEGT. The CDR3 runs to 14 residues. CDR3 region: CASSYPGWAYEQYV. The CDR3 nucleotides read TGTGCCAGCAGTTACCCAGGATGGGCCTACGAGCAGTACGTC.

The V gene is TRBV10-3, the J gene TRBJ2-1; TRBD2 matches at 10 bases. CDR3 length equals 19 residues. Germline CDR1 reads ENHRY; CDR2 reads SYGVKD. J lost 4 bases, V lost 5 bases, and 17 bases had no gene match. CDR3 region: CAISRGLAGAARSYNEQFF. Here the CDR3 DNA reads TGTGCCATCAGTCGGGGGCTAGCGGGAGCCGCCCGCTCGTACAATGAGCAGTTCTTC.

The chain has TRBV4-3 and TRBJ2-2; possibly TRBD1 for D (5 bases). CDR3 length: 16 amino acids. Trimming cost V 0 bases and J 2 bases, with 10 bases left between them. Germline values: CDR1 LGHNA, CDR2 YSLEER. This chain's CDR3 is CASSQDQGRNTGELFF. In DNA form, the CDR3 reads TGCGCCAGCAGCCAAGATCAGGGCAGAAACACCGGGGAGCTGTTTTTT.

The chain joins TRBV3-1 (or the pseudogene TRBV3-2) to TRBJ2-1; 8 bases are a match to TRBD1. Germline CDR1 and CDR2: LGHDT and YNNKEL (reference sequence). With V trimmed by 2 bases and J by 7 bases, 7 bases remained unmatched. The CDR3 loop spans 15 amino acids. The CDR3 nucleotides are TGTGCCAGCAGCCAATACGACAGGGGCCTGAATGAGCAGTTCTTC. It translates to CASSQYDRGLNEQFF.

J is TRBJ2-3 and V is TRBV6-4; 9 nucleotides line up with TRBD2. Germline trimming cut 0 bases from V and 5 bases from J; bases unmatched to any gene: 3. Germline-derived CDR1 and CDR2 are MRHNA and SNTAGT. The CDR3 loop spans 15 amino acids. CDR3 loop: CASSDSASGKDTQYF. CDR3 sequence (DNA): TGTGCCAGCAGTGACTCGGCTAGCGGGAAAGATACGCAGTATTTT.

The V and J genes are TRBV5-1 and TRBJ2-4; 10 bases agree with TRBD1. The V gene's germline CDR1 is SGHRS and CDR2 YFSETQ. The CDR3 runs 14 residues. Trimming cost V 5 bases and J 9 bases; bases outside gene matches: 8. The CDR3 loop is CASSSGQGFGIQYF. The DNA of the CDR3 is TGCGCCAGCAGTTCGGGACAGGGGTTCGGCATTCAGTACTTC.

The CDR3 bases are TGCGCCAGCAGCTCCTATTGGGAGGTAGTGGGGGGAGACAATGAGCAGTTCTTC. Protein sequence: CASSSYWEVVGGDNEQFF. This chain uses TRBV5-1 with TRBJ2-1; TRBD2 is a possible D gene (6 bases). The V gene lost 3 bases and the J gene lost 5 bases, with 24 bases spanning the gap. This CDR3 has 18 residues. Per the germline V gene, CDR1 is SGHRS and CDR2 is YFSETQ.

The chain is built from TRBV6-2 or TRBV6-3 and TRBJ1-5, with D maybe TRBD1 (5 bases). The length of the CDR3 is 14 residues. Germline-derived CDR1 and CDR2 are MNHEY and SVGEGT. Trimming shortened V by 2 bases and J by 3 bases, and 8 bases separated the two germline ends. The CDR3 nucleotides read TGTGCCAGCAGTTACGGCAGGGCCAATCAGCCCCAGCATTTT. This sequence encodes CASSYGRANQPQHF.

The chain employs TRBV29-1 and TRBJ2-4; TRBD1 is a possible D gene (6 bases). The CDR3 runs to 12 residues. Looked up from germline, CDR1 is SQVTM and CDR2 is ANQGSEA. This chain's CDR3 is CRQGPAKNIQYF. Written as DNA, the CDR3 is TGCAGACAGGGACCCGCCAAAAACATTCAGTACTTC.

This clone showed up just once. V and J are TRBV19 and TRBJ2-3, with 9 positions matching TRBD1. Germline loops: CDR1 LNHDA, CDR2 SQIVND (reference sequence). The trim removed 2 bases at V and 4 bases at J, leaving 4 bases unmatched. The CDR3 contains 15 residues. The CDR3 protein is CASSIRDRESDTQYF. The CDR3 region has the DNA TGTGCCAGTAGTATACGGGACAGGGAATCAGATACGCAGTATTTT.

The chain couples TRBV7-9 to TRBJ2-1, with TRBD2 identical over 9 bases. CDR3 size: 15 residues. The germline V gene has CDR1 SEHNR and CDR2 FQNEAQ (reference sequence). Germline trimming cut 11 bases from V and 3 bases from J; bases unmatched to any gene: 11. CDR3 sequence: CAVTASGISYNEQFF. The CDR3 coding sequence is TGTGCCGTCACCGCTAGCGGGATAAGCTACAATGAGCAGTTCTTC.

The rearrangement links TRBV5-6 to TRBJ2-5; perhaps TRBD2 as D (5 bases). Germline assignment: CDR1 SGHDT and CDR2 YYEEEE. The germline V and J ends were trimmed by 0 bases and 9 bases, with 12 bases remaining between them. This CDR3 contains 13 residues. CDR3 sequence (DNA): TGTGCCAGCAGCTTGGCTAGCCCCGGGGCCCAGTACTTC. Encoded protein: CASSLASPGAQYF.

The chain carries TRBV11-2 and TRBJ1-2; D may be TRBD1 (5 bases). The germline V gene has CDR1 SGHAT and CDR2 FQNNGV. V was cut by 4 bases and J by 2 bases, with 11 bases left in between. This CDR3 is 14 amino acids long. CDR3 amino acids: CASSSLKGNYGYTF. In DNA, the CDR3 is TGTGCCAGCAGCTCACTAAAGGGGAACTATGGCTACACCTTC.

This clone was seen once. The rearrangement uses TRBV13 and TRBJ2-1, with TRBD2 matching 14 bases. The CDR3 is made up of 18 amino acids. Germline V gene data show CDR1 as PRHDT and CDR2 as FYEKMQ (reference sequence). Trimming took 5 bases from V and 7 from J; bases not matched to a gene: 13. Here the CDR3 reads CASSLSGLAGARRNEQFF. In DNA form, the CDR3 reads TGTGCCAGCAGCCTGTCGGGACTAGCGGGAGCTAGGAGGAATGAGCAGTTCTTC. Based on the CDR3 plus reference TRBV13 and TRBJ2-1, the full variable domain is AAGVIQSPRHLIKEKRETATLKCYPIPRHDTVYWYQQGPGQDPQFLISFYEKMQSDKGSIPDRFSAQQFSDYHSELNMSSLELGDSALYFCASSLSGLAGARRNEQFFGPGTRLTVL.

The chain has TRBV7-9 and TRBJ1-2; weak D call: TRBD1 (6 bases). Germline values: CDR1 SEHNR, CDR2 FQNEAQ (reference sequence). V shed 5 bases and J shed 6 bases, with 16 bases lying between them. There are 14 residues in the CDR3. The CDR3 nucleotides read TGTGCCAGCAGCGTAACAGGGATTTCCAATGGCTACACCTTC. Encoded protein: CASSVTGISNGYTF.

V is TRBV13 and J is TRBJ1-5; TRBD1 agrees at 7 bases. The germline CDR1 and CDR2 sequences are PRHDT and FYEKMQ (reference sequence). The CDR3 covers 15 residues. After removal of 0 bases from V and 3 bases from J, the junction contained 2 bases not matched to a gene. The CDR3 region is CASSLGTGINQPQHF. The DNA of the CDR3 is TGTGCCAGCAGCTTAGGGACAGGGATCAATCAGCCCCAGCATTTT.

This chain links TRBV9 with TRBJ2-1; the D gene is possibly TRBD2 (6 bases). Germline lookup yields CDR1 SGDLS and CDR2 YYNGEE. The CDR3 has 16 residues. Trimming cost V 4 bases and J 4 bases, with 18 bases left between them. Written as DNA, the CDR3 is TGTGCCAGCAGCCCGCGCGGCGGGGTAACTTACAATGAGCAGTTCTTC. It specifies CASSPRGGVTYNEQFF.